This entry lists 20 T cell receptor beta chains sequenced from one sample in a study of patients and donors after allogeneic stem cell transplantation. TCRdb reanalysed the RT-PCR reads using MiXCR and keeps one entry per CDR3 protein. The sample consists of more than 850,000 distinct CDR3 sequences, 18% of them appearing once. Sequenced sample: blood, either unsorted or a sorted T cell fraction (not recorded which). Source of these receptors: a human donor who was either an allogeneic HSCT recipient or a stem cell or donor lymphocyte infusion donor (not recorded which). It is not recorded whose cells these are; they may come from a transplant donor.

There are a few counts of this clonotype. V usage is TRBV3-1 and J usage is TRBJ2-1; the D is unclear. Per germline, CDR1 LGHDT and CDR2 YNNKEL (reference sequence). With 3 bases removed from V and 12 bases from J, the gap between germline ends came to 21 bases. The CDR3 is 15 residues long. The CDR3 spells CASSHAQPGFVGQFF. The CDR3 DNA reads TGTGCCAGCAGCCACGCCCAACCGGGTTTTGTTGGGCAGTTCTTC.

The V and J genes are TRBV29-1 and TRBJ1-2, with TRBD1 as a possible D gene (5 bases). The germline V gene has CDR1 SQVTM and CDR2 ANQGSEA. The CDR3 sequence is 12 residues long. The germline V and J ends were trimmed by 1 base and 4 bases, with 7 bases remaining between them. The CDR3 loop is CSVEAGLYGYTF. In DNA form, the CDR3 reads TGCAGCGTTGAAGCGGGGCTCTATGGCTACACCTTC.

The chain links TRBV20-1 to TRBJ2-1, with 10 bases matching TRBD2. This CDR3 region has 13 residues. In germline, CDR1 is DFQATT, CDR2 SNEGSKA (reference sequence). V dropped 1 base and J dropped 14; count of bases not matched to a gene: 8. The CDR3 sequence: CSARAQTSGEEFF. CDR3 bases: TGCAGTGCTAGAGCCCAAACTAGCGGGGAGGAGTTCTTC.

Notes on this clonotype: One end of the junction fails to match germline, which may point to a read error. The V gene is TRBV11-2, the J gene TRBJ1-1, with D tentatively TRBD1 (6 bases). Germline loops: CDR1 SGHAT, CDR2 FQNNGV. The CDR3 is made up of 12 amino acids. The CDR3 reads CASSLGGASQHF. The CDR3 DNA reads TGTGCCAGCAGCTTAGGGGGGGCCTCACAACACTTT.

The rearrangement uses TRBV14 and TRBJ2-7, with a weak D call TRBD2 (6 bases). There are 12 residues in the CDR3. V lost 4 bases, J lost 5 bases, and 9 bases lay in between. Germline V gives CDR1 SGHDN, CDR2 FVKESK. CDR3 DNA: TGTGCCAGCAGCCGGAGGGCGAACGAGCAGTACTTC. It codes for CASSRRANEQYF.

The gene calls are TRBV5-1 and TRBJ2-1; no firm D call. CDR1 and CDR2 from the germline V gene are SGHRS and YFSETQ. V lost 1 base, J lost 9 bases, and 23 bases lay in between. This CDR3 spans 17 amino acids. The CDR3 is CASSLSALNGDMGEQFF. The CDR3 coding sequence is TGCGCCAGCAGCTTGTCTGCACTGAACGGAGACATGGGTGAGCAGTTCTTC.

This clonotype was detected only a few times. The chain employs TRBV25-1 and TRBJ2-1; TRBD2 agrees at 10 bases. In germline, CDR1 is MGHDK, CDR2 SYGVNS. This CDR3 comprises 16 residues. Trimming at V came to 1 base and at J to 9 bases, leaving 9 bases not matched to a gene. This CDR3 reads CASSELVLAGSGEQFF. The CDR3 DNA is TGTGCCAGCAGTGAATTAGTACTAGCGGGATCGGGTGAGCAGTTCTTC.

This clonotype came up a few times. This chain's CDR3 is CSASSVASGSSYNEQFF. CDR3 coding DNA: TGCAGTGCTAGTTCTGTCGCGAGCGGGAGTTCCTACAATGAGCAGTTCTTC. The V call is TRBV20-1, the J call TRBJ2-1, with TRBD2 matching over 8 bases. Losses at the gene ends were 3 bases for V and 1 base for J; bases not matched to a gene: 11. This CDR3 is built from 17 residues. Per the germline V gene, CDR1 is DFQATT and CDR2 is SNEGSKA (reference sequence).

This clonotype showed up just a few times. This chain links TRBV5-1 with TRBJ2-1; D not resolved. The CDR3 covers 15 residues. From germline, CDR1 is SGHRS and CDR2 YFSETQ. V lost 2 bases and J 4 bases, leaving 13 bases between the germline ends. The CDR3 sequence is CASSFHSLTYNEQFF. The CDR3 DNA reads as TGCGCCAGCAGCTTCCACAGTCTTACGTACAATGAGCAGTTCTTC.

On this clonotype itself: A read error may account for a junction end that differs from germline. The gene calls are TRBV7-2 and TRBJ2-3; D call uncertain. The CDR3 covers 14 residues. In germline, CDR1 is SGHTA, CDR2 FQGNSA. Written as DNA, the CDR3 is TGTGGCAGCAGCTCGGCGAAGGTCACAGATACGCAGTATTTT. Protein product: CGSSSAKVTDTQYF.

V and J are TRBV12-3 or TRBV12-4 and TRBJ2-1; D gene unclear. The CDR3 totals 14 residues. Trimming pared 2 bases from V and 6 bases from J, leaving 11 bases between. CDR3 sequence: CASSLRPGSNEQFF. The CDR3 nucleotides read TGTGCCAGCAGTTTACGACCGGGTTCCAATGAGCAGTTCTTC.

A few counts support this clonotype. This sequence joins TRBV4-2 and TRBJ2-5; tentatively, D is TRBD2 (5 bases). V lost 2 bases to trimming and J lost 1 base, with 14 bases between them. CDR1 and CDR2 from the germline V gene are LGHNA and YNFKEQ. The CDR3 has 16 residues. Here the CDR3 DNA reads TGTGCCAGCAGCCAATCCTCACCGGGGTCCCAAGAGACCCAGTACTTC. It translates to CASSQSSPGSQETQYF.

This sequence joins TRBV7-3 and TRBJ2-3; 9 bases match TRBD2. V dropped 4 bases and J dropped 6; count of bases not matched to a gene: 8. From germline, CDR1 is SGHTA and CDR2 FQGTGA. The CDR3 has 15 residues. As DNA, the CDR3 is TGTGCCAGCAGCTCGAGCGGGGGGCCGGGGGATACGCAGTATTTT. Protein: CASSSSGGPGDTQYF.

V is TRBV12-3 or TRBV12-4 and J is TRBJ1-5; TRBD1 aligns across 9 bases. This CDR3 has 15 amino acids. V shed 5 bases and J 7 bases; nucleotides not matched to a gene: 9. The CDR3 region has the DNA TGTGCCAGCAGTCCCTCGGACAGGGGAAAGCAGCCCCAGCATTTT. This codes for CASSPSDRGKQPQHF.

This clonotype was recorded a few times. V usage is TRBV5-1 and J usage is TRBJ2-7; D is perhaps TRBD1 or TRBD2 (5 bases each). Trimming shortened V by 4 bases and J by 2 bases, and 22 bases separated the two germline ends. The CDR3 is made up of 17 amino acids. The germline gives CDR1 SGHRS, CDR2 YFSETQ. The CDR3 is CASSKITRGDETYEQYF. For the CDR3, the DNA is TGCGCCAGCAGCAAGATCACTAGAGGGGATGAGACCTACGAGCAGTACTTC.

This clonotype was recorded at least ten times. This sequence joins TRBV7-9 and TRBJ2-2; D may be TRBD2 (6 bases). CDR3 length equals 15 residues. Germline assignment: CDR1 SEHNR and CDR2 FQNEAQ (reference sequence). The V end lost 3 bases, the J end lost 5 bases, and 13 bases lay between the germline ends. The CDR3 nucleotides are TGTGCCAGCAGCTTGCGGCGGGATGGGACCGGGGAGCTGTTTTTT. Translated, it gives CASSLRRDGTGELFF.

The V and J genes are TRBV12-3 or TRBV12-4 and TRBJ1-1; D call uncertain. The CDR3 loop spans 11 amino acids. Trimming took off 6 bases at V and 8 bases at J, with 10 bases between the two ends. The DNA for the CDR3 is TGTGCCAGCAGCAGCATCCACGAAGCTTTCTTT. Its protein is CASSSIHEAFF.

This clonotype was detected ten times or more. The chain employs TRBV27 and TRBJ1-1, with D hard to call. Trimming left V 10 bases short and J 5 bases short, with 14 bases between. Per the germline V gene, CDR1 is MNHEY and CDR2 is SMNVEV (reference sequence). The CDR3 has 12 amino acids. The CDR3 reads CATRQFGTEAFF. The CDR3 nucleotides are TGTGCCACCAGACAATTTGGGACTGAAGCTTTCTTT.

The chain carries TRBV2 and TRBJ2-3; 13 bases map to TRBD2. With 6 bases clipped from V and 6 bases from J, the junction kept 9 bases outside the gene matches. Germline V gives CDR1 SNHLY, CDR2 FYNNEI. The CDR3 extends over 16 amino acids. The CDR3, as DNA: TGTGCCAGCAGGGAATTTGGGACTAGCGGGATGGATACGCAGTATTTT. This translates into CASREFGTSGMDTQYF.

CDR3 loop: CASSAVDEQFF. The CDR3 DNA follows: TGTGCCAGCAGCGCTGTCGATGAGCAGTTCTTC. The J gene is TRBJ2-1, the V gene TRBV6-6; D is unclear. Trimming left V 6 bases short and J 8 bases short, with 8 bases between. The germline CDR1 and CDR2 sequences are MNHNY and SVGAGI (reference sequence). The CDR3 has 11 residues.